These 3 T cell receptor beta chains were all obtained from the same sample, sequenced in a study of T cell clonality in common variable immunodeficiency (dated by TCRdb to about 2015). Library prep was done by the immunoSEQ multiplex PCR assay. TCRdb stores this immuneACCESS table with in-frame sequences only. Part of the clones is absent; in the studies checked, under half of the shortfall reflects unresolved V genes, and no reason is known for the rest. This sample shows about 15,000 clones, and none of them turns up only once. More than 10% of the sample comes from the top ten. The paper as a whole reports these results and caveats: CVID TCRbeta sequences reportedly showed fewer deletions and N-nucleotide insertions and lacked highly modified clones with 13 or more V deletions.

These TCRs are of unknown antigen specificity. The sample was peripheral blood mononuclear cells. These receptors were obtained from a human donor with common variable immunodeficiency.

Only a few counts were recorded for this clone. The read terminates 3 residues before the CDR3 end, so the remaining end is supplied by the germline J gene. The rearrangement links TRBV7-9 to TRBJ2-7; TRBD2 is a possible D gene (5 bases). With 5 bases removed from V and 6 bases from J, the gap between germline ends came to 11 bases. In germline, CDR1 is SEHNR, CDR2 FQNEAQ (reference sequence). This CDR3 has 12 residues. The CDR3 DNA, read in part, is TGTGCCAGCAGCCCCCCACGGGGCGAG. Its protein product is CASSPPRGE. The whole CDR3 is CASSPPRGEQYF. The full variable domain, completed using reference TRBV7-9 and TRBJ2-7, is DTGVSQNPRHKITKRGQNVTFRCDPISEHNRLYWYRQTLGQGPEFLTYFQNEAQLEKSRLLSDRFSAERPKGSFSTLEIQRTEQGDSAMYLCASSPPRGEQYFGPGTRLTVT.

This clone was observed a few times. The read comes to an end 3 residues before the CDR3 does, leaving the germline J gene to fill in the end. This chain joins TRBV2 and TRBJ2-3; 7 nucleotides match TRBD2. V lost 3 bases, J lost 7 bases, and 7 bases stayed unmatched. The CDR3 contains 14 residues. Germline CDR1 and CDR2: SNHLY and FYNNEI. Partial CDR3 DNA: TGTGCCAGCAGTGATCAGCGGGGAGGCTATACG. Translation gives CASSDQRGGYT. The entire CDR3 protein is CASSDQRGGYTQYF.

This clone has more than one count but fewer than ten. Partial CDR3 DNA: TGCAGTGCTAGAGATCCCGGCAGGGGGCGGGGTGGC. The encoded protein is CSARDPGRGRGG. The full CDR3 sequence reads CSARDPGRGRGGYTF. The chain links TRBV20-1 to TRBJ1-2, with 8 bases fitting TRBD1. The CDR3 end lies 3 residues beyond the end of the read and is filled in from the germline J gene. Germline-derived CDR1 and CDR2 are DFQATT and SNEGSKA (reference sequence). This CDR3 is built from 15 residues. J was trimmed by 7 bases and V by 0 bases; bases with no gene match: 10.